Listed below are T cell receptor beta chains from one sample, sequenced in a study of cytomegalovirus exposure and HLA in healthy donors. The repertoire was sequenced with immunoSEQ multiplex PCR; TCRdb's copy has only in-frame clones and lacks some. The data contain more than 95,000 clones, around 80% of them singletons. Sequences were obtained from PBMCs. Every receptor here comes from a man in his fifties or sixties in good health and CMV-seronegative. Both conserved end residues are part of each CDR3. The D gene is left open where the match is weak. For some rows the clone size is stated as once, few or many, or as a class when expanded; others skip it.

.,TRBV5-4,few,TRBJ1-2,TGTGCCGCCCAGGGGTGGGATGGCTACACCTTC,CAAQGWDGYTF
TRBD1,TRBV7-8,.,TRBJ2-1,TGTGCCAGCAGCATATCCGGGACAGGGGAGGGGGAGCAGTTCTTC,CASSISGTGEGEQFF
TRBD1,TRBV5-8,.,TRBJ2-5,TGTGCCAGCAGCTCGGCCCCGGGACAGGGCCTTCAGACCCAGTACTTC,CASSSAPGQGLQTQYF
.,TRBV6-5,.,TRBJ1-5,TGTGCCAGCAAGCAGGATGGCAATCAGCCCCAGCATTTT,CASKQDGNQPQHF
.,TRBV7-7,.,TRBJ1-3,TGTGCCAGCTCGAGAGGGAGTGGAAACACCATATATTTT,CASSRGSGNTIYF
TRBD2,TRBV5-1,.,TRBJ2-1,TGCGCCAGCAGCTTCGGGACTAGCGGGGGCTACAATGAGCAGTTCTTC,CASSFGTSGGYNEQFF
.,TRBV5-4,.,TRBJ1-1,TGTGCCAGCAGCTTGGACCAGCTAGGAGCTTTCTTT,CASSLDQLGAFF
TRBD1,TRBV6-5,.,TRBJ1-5,TGTGCCAGCAGTAAAGGGACAGTCAATCAGCCCCAGCATTTT,CASSKGTVNQPQHF
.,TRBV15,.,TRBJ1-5,TGTGCCACCAGCAGAGATTATATGTCCCGAAACATTCAGCCCCAGCATTTT,CATSRDYMSRNIQPQHF
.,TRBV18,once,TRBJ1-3,TGTGCCAGCTCGGTCCCCCGCGGGACGGACGGAAACACCATATATTTT,CASSVPRGTDGNTIYF
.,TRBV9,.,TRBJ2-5,TGTGCCAGCAGCGTGTCAGCTAGAGAGACCCAGTACTTC,CASSVSARETQYF
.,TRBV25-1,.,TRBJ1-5,TGTGCCAGCAGTGAAGCCCTTGGGGAGGGTCAGCCCCAGCATTTT,CASSEALGEGQPQHF
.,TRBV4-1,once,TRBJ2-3,TGCGCCAGCAGCCTAGGGGATGCGTACCAACCTTCAGATACGCAGTATTTT,CASSLGDAYQPSDTQYF
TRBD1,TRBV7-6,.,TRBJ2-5,TGTGCCAGCAGCCCAGGACAGGGCCGTGGGACCCAGTACTTC,CASSPGQGRGTQYF
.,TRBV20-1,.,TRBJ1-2,TGCAGTGCTACCTCCTATGGCTACACCTTC,CSATSYGYTF
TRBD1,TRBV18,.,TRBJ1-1,TGTGCCAGCTCCCTATCAACAGGGGCGAACACTGAAGCTTTCTTT,CASSLSTGANTEAFF
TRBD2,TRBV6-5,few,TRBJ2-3,TGTGCCAGCAGTCCGACGGGGGGGAGTCGGAATACGCAGTATTTT,CASSPTGGSRNTQYF
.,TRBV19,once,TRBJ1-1,TGTGCCAGTAGTATAGATAGGCGACAGAACACTGAAGCTTTCTTT,CASSIDRRQNTEAFF
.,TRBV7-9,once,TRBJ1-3,TGTGCCAGCAGCCCCCCCTTTCGGGCTGGAAACACCATATATTTT,CASSPPFRAGNTIYF
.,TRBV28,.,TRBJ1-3,TGTGCCAGCAGTCCCGGCGGACAGAGCTCTGGAAACACCATATATTTT,CASSPGGQSSGNTIYF
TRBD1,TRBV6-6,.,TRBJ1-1,TGTGCCAGCAGTCAAAGGGACAGGGGGCTACCTGAAGCTTTCTTT,CASSQRDRGLPEAFF